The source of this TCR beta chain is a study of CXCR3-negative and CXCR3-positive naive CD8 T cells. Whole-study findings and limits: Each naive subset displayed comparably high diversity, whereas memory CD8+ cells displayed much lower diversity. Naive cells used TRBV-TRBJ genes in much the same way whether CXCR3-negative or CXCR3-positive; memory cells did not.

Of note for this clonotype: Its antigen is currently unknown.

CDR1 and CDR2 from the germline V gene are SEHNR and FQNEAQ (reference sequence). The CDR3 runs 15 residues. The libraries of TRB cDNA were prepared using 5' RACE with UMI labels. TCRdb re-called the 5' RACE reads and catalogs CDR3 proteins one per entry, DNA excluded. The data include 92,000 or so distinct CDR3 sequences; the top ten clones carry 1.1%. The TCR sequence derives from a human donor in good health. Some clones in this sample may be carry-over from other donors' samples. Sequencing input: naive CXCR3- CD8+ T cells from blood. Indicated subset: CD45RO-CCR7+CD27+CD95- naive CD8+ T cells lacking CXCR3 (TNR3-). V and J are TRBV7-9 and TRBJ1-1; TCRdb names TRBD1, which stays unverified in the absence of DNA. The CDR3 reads CASGATTGGDTEAFF.